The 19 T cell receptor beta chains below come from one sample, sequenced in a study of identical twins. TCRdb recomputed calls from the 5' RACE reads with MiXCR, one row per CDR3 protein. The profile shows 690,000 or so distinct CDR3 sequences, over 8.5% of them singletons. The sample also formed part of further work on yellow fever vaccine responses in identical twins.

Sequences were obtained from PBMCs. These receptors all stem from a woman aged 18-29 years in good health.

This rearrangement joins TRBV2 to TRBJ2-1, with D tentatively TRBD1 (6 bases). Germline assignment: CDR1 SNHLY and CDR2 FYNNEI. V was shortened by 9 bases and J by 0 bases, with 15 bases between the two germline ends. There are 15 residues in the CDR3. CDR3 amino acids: CASGGQSSSYNEQFF. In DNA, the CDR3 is TGTGCCAGTGGAGGACAGTCAAGCTCCTACAATGAGCAGTTCTTC.

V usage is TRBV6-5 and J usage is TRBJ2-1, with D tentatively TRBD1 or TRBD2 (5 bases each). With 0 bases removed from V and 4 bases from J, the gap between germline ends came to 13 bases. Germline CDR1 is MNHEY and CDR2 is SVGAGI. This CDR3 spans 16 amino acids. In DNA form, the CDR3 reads TGTGCCAGCAGTTACTCGGGACGCTTAATTTACAATGAGCAGTTCTTC. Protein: CASSYSGRLIYNEQFF.

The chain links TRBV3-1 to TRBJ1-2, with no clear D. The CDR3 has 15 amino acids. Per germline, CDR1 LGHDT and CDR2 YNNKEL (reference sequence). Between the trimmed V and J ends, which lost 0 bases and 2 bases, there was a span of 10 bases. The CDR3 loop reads CASSQEADLNYGYTF. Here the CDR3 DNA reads TGTGCCAGCAGCCAAGAGGCAGACCTCAACTATGGCTACACCTTC.

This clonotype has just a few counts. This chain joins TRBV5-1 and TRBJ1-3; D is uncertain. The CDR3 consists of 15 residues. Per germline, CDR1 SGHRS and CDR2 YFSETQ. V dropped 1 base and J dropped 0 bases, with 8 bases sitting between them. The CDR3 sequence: CASSLFSASGNTIYF. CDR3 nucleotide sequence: TGCGCCAGCAGCTTGTTTAGTGCCTCTGGAAACACCATATATTTT.

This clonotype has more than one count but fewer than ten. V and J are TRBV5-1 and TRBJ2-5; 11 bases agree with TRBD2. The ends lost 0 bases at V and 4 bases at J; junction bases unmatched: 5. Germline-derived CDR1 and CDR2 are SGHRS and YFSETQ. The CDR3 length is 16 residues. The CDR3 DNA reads TGCGCCAGCAGCTTGGCGGCTAGCGGGGGGTCAGAGACCCAGTACTTC. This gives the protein CASSLAASGGSETQYF.

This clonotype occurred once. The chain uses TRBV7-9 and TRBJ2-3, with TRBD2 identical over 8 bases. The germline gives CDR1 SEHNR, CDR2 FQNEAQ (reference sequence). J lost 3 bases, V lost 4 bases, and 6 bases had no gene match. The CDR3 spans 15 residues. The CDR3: CASSSRGGVTDTQYF. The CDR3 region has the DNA TGTGCCAGCAGCTCACGGGGGGGCGTAACAGATACGCAGTATTTT.

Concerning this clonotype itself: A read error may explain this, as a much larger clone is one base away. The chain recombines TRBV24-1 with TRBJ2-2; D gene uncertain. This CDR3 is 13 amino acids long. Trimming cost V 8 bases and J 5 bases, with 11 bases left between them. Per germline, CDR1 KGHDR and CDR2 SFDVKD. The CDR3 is CATIGPGTGELFF. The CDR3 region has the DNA TGTGCCACCATCGGACCTGGAACCGGGGAGCTGTTTTTT.

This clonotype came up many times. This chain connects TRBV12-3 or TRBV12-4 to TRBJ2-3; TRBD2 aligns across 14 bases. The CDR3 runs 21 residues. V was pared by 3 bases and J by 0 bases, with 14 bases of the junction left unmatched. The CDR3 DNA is TGTGCCAGCAGTTTCACTCCGGGACTAGCGGGAGCCTTCCTTAGCACAGATACGCAGTATTTT. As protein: CASSFTPGLAGAFLSTDTQYF.

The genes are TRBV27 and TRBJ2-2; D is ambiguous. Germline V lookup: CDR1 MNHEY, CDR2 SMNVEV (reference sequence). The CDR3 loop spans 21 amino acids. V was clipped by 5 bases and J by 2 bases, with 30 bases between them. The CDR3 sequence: CASSPAPPRVGATRNTGELFF. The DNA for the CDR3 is TGTGCCAGCAGTCCCGCCCCCCCGAGAGTCGGAGCGACCCGTAACACCGGGGAGCTGTTTTTT.

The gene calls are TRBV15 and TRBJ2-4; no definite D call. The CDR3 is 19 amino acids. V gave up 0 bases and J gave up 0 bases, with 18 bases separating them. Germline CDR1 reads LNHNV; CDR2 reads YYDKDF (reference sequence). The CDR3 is CATSRDRADPKSAKNIQYF. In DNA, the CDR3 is TGTGCCACCAGCAGAGATCGGGCAGATCCTAAATCAGCCAAAAACATTCAGTACTTC.

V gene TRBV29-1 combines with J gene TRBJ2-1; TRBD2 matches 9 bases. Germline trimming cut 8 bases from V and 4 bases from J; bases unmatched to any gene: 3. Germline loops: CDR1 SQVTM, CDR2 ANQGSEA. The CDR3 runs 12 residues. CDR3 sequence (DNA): TGCAGCATTAGCGGGAGTTACAATGAGCAGTTCTTC. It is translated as CSISGSYNEQFF.

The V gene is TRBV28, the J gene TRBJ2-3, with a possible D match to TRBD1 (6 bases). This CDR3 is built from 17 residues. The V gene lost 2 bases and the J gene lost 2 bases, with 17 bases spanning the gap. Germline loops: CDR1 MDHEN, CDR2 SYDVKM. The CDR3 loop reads CASSLGGAEIFTDTQYF. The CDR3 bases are TGTGCCAGCAGTTTAGGGGGCGCAGAGATATTCACAGATACGCAGTATTTT.

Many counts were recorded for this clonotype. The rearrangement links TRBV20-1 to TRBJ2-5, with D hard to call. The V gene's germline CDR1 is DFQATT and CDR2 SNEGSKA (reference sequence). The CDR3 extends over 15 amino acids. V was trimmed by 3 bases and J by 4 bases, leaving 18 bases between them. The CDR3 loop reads CSASSQIPFRETQYF. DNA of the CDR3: TGCAGTGCTAGCTCACAGATCCCGTTCCGAGAGACCCAGTACTTC.

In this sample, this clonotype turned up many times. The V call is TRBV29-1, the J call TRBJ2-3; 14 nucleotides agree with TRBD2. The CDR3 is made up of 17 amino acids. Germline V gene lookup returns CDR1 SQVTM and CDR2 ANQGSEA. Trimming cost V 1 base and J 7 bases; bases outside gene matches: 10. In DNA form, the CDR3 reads TGCAGCGTTGAAGTCCGAAGACTAGCGGGAGGGGCGAATACGCAGTATTTT. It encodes CSVEVRRLAGGANTQYF.

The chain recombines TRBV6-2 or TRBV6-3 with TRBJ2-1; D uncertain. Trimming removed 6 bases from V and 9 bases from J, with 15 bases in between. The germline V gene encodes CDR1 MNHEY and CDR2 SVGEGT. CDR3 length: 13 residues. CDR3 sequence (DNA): TGTGCCAGCAGGATCAATGAAGGCGCTGAGCAGTTCTTC. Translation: CASRINEGAEQFF.

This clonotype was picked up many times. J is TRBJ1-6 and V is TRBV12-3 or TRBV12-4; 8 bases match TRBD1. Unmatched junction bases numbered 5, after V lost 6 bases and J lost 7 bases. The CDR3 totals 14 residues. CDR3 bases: TGTGCCAGCAGGACGGACAGGGAGAATTCACCCCTCCACTTT. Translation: CASRTDRENSPLHF.

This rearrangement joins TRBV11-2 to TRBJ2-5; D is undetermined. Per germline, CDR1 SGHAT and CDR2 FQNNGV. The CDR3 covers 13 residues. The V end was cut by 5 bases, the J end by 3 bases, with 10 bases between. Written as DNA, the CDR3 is TGTGCCAGCAGCGTCAGACCCGAAGAGACCCAGTACTTC. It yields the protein CASSVRPEETQYF.

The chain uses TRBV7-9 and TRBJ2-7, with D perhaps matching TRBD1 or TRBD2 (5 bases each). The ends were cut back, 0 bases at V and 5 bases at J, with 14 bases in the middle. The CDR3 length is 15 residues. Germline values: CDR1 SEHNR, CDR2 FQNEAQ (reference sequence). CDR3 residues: CASSLAGRLTDEQYF. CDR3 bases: TGTGCCAGCAGCTTAGCGGGACGTCTTACCGACGAGCAGTACTTC.

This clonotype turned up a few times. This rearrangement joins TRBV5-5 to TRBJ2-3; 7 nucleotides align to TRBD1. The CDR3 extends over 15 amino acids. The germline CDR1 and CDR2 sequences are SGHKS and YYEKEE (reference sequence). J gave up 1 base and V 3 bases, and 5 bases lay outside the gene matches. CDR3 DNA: TGTGCCAGCAGCTGGTACAGGGGAGGCACAGATACGCAGTATTTT. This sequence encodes CASSWYRGGTDTQYF.